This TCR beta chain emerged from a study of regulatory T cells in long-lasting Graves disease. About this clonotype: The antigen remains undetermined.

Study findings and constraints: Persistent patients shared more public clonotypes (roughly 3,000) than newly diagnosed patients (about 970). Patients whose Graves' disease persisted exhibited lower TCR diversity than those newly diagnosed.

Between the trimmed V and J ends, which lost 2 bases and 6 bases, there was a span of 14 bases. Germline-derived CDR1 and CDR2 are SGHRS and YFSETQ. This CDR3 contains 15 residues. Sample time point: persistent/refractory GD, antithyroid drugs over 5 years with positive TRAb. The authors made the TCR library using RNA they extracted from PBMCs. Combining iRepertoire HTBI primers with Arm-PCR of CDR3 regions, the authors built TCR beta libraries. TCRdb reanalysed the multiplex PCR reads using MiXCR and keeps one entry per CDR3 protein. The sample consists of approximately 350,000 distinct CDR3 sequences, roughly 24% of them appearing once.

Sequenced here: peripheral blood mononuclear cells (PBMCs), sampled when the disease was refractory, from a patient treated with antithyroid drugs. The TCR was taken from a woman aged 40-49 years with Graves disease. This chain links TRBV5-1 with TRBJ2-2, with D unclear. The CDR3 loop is CASSLGSYAAGELFF. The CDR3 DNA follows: TGCGCCAGCAGCTTAGGGTCTTACGCGGCCGGGGAGCTGTTTTTT. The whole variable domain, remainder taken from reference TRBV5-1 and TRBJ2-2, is KAGVTQTPRYLIKTRGQQVTLSCSPISGHRSVSWYQQTPGQGLQFLFEYFSETQRNKGNFPGRFSGRQFSNSRSEMNVSTLELGDSALYLCASSLGSYAAGELFFGEGSRLTVL.